The rows below give T cell receptor beta chains drawn from one sample of a study of T cell responses to AZD1222 COVID-19 vaccine. Clones were read by immunoSEQ multiplex PCR, and TCRdb kept only the in-frame ones, dropping some. The table records over 110,000 clones, under 95% of them present only once. The sequencing here drew on peripheral blood, taken on day 0 of AZD1222 vaccination. Every receptor here comes from an adult in good health. CDR3s include the opening cysteine and the closing phenylalanine or tryptophan. The D gene is left open where the match is weak. Only part of the rows carry a size: once, few, many, or a class if the clone is expanded.

TRBD2 | TRBJ2-3 | - | TRBV6-5 | CASSYAGGADTQYF | TGTGCCAGCAGTTACGCGGGGGGTGCAGATACGCAGTATTTT
TRBD1 | TRBJ1-4 | - | TRBV19 | CASSPIRDRLNEKLFF | TGTGCCAGTAGTCCGATCCGGGACAGGCTTAATGAAAAACTGTTTTTT
TRBD2 | TRBJ2-7 | - | TRBV4-2 | CASSQDRGRAYEQYF | TGTGCCAGCAGCCAAGATCGCGGGAGGGCCTACGAGCAGTACTTC
TRBD1 | TRBJ1-6 | - | TRBV4-3 | CASSQQGAVNSPLHF | TGCGCCAGCAGCCAACAGGGGGCCGTCAATTCACCCCTCCACTTT
- | TRBJ1-1 | - | TRBV7-3 | CASSPTSENTEAFF | TGTGCCAGCAGCCCCACGAGTGAGAACACTGAAGCTTTCTTT
- | TRBJ1-2 | - | TRBV28 | CASTTGSANYGYTF | TGTGCCAGCACCACTGGGTCAGCTAACTATGGCTACACCTTC
- | TRBJ2-2 | - | TRBV9 | CASSVGENTGELFF | TGTGCCAGCAGCGTAGGGGAAAACACCGGGGAGCTGTTTTTT
- | TRBJ1-6 | - | TRBV6-4 | CASSYDQGLNSPLHF | TGTGCCAGCAGCTACGATCAGGGGCTTAATTCACCCCTCCACTTT
TRBD2 | TRBJ2-5 | - | TRBV5-1 | CARSFGTSGYQETQYF | TGCGCCCGCAGCTTTGGGACTAGCGGATACCAAGAGACCCAGTACTTC
TRBD1 | TRBJ1-2 | few | TRBV11-3 | CASSPRQGTYGYTF | TGTGCCAGCAGCCCTAGACAGGGTACCTATGGCTACACCTTC
TRBD1 | TRBJ2-2 | - | TRBV10-2 | CASSDRGRTGELFF | TGCGCCAGCAGTGACAGGGGGCGTACCGGGGAGCTGTTTTTT
- | TRBJ1-1 | few | TRBV29-1 | CSAAGPTAEAFF | TGCAGCGCTGCAGGACCGACCGCTGAAGCTTTCTTT
TRBD1 | TRBJ2-7 | - | TRBV5-4 | CASSSGTAYYEQYF | TGTGCCAGCAGCTCCGGGACAGCTTACTACGAGCAGTACTTC
- | TRBJ1-1 | - | TRBV11-2 | CASSRIGQSEAFF | TGTGCCAGCAGCCGAATCGGACAGTCTGAAGCTTTCTTT
- | TRBJ2-7 | - | TRBV12-3/TRBV12-4 | CASSLGPAREQYF | TGTGCCAGCAGTTTAGGGCCCGCGCGGGAGCAGTACTTC
- | TRBJ1-2 | once | TRBV5-4 | CASSPRVGGYGYTF | TGTGCCAGCAGCCCCCGGGTGGGAGGCTATGGCTACACCTTC
TRBD1 | TRBJ1-2 | - | TRBV10-3 | CAISAGTGASYGYTF | TGTGCCATCAGTGCCGGGACAGGGGCTTCCTATGGCTACACCTTC
- | TRBJ1-2 | - | TRBV28 | CASSLAGRLRHGYTF | TGTGCCAGCAGTTTAGCGGGACGCCTTCGACACGGCTACACCTTC
- | TRBJ1-1 | - | TRBV19 | CASSISQNTEAFF | TGTGCCAGTAGTATATCCCAGAACACTGAAGCTTTCTTT
- | TRBJ2-5 | - | TRBV11-2 | CASSSPGWYDQETQYF | TGTGCCAGCAGCTCGCCGGGTTGGTATGATCAAGAGACCCAGTACTTC
- | TRBJ2-7 | once | TRBV6-1 | CASSEGHGGLQDEQYF | TGTGCCAGCAGCGAAGGTCACGGGGGGCTGCAAGACGAGCAGTACTTC
TRBD1 | TRBJ1-2 | - | TRBV29-1 | CSVPISRGRGGYGYTF | TGCAGCGTTCCAATCAGCAGGGGGAGGGGCGGTTATGGCTACACCTTC
- | TRBJ2-3 | - | TRBV11-3 | CASSLAGALTDTQYF | TGTGCCAGCAGCTTAGCGGGGGCCCTCACAGATACGCAGTATTTT
- | TRBJ2-2 | - | TRBV4-2 | CASSQGADTGELFF | TGTGCCAGCAGCCAGGGGGCTGACACCGGGGAGCTGTTTTTT
- | TRBJ1-4 | - | TRBV19 | CASSILAVSPEKLFF | TGTGCCAGTAGTATTTTGGCAGTTAGCCCTGAAAAACTGTTTTTT
TRBD1 | TRBJ1-1 | - | TRBV10-1 | CASSGNRGRTEAFF | TGCGCCAGCAGTGGAAACAGGGGTAGAACTGAAGCTTTCTTT
- | TRBJ1-2 | - | TRBV5-6 | CASSLDPGYGYTF | TGTGCCAGCAGCCTAGATCCGGGCTATGGCTACACCTTC
- | TRBJ1-3 | - | TRBV11-2 | CASSLEGRNTIYF | TGTGCCAGCAGCTTAGAGGGGCGAAACACCATATATTTT
- | TRBJ1-6 | - | TRBV9 | CASSVEGTGINSPLHF | TGTGCCAGCAGCGTAGAGGGAACAGGGATAAATTCACCCCTCCACTTT
- | TRBJ1-3 | once | TRBV9 | CASSVAQFPGNTIYF | TGTGCCAGCAGCGTAGCTCAGTTTCCTGGAAACACCATATATTTT
TRBD2 | TRBJ2-1 | - | TRBV9 | CASSAREASYNEQFF | TGTGCCAGCAGCGCCCGGGAGGCCTCCTACAATGAGCAGTTCTTC
TRBD2 | TRBJ2-3 | - | TRBV28 | CASSLLAGGSDTQYF | TGTGCCAGCAGTTTATTAGCGGGAGGATCAGATACGCAGTATTTT
- | TRBJ2-2 | - | TRBV28 | CASSFLQGPGELFF | TGTGCCAGCAGTTTCCTGCAGGGTCCCGGGGAGCTGTTTTTT
TRBD2 | TRBJ2-3 | - | TRBV7-9 | CASSLTGGRSTDTQYF | TGTGCCAGCAGCTTAACGGGGGGGAGGAGCACAGATACGCAGTATTTT
TRBD1 | TRBJ1-2 | - | TRBV5-1 | CASSLGTGSYGYTF | TGCGCCAGCAGCTTAGGGACAGGGTCCTATGGCTACACCTTC
- | TRBJ2-2 | - | TRBV5-6 | CASSFTGFDTGELFF | TGTGCCAGCAGCTTTACAGGGTTCGACACCGGGGAGCTGTTTTTT
- | TRBJ1-1 | - | TRBV4-1 | CASSQVDTSDTEAFF | TGCGCCAGCAGCCAAGTAGACACGTCGGACACTGAAGCTTTCTTT
- | TRBJ1-4 | - | TRBV28 | CASSPPGATNEKLFF | TGTGCCAGCAGCCCCCCTGGAGCAACTAATGAAAAACTGTTTTTT
TRBD1 | TRBJ2-5 | - | TRBV2 | CASSETGYQETQYF | TGTGCCAGCAGTGAGACAGGGTACCAAGAGACCCAGTACTTC
- | TRBJ1-1 | - | TRBV21-1 | CASSKVDEGLNTEAFF | TGTGCCAGCAGCAAAGTTGATGAGGGCCTGAACACTGAAGCTTTCTTT
TRBD1 | TRBJ1-1 | - | TRBV5-1 | CASSAPQGATEAFF | TGCGCCAGCAGCGCGCCACAGGGGGCTACTGAAGCTTTCTTT
- | TRBJ2-5 | - | TRBV7-9 | CASSGSEGETQYF | TGTGCCAGCAGCGGGTCAGAAGGAGAGACCCAGTACTTC
- | TRBJ2-2 | - | TRBV4-3 | CASSPRFSQDVGELFF | TGCGCCAGCAGCCCCCGGTTTTCCCAGGACGTCGGGGAGCTGTTTTTT
TRBD1 | TRBJ1-1 | - | TRBV30 | CAWNYDRGAEAFF | TGTGCCTGGAACTACGACAGGGGGGCTGAAGCTTTCTTT
- | TRBJ1-3 | - | TRBV19 | CASSISWVVAPGNTIYF | TGTGCCAGTAGTATCTCCTGGGTGGTGGCGCCTGGAAACACCATATATTTT
TRBD1 | TRBJ1-2 | - | TRBV5-6 | CASSLGWTGYDGYTF | TGTGCCAGCAGCTTGGGCTGGACAGGGTATGATGGCTACACCTTC